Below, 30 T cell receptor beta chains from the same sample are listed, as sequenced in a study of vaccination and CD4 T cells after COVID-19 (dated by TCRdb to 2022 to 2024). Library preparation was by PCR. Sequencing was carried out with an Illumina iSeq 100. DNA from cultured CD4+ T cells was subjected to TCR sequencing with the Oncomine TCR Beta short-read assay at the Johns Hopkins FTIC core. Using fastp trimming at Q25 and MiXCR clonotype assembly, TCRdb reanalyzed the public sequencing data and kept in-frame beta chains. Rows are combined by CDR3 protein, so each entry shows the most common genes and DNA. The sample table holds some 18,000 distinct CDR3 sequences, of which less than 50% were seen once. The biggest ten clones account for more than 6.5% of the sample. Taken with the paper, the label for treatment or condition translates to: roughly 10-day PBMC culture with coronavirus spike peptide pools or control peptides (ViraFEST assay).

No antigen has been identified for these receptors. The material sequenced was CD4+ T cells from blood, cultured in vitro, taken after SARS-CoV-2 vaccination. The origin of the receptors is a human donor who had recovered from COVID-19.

This chain's CDR3 is CASSLQGVGELFF. The CDR3 nucleotides read TGTGCCAGCAGCTTGCAGGGCGTCGGGGAGCTGTTTTTT. The chain is built from TRBV5-6 and TRBJ2-2; TRBD1 is a possible D gene (5 bases). Germline V gives CDR1 SGHDT, CDR2 YYEEEE. Trimming pared 1 base from V and 7 bases from J, leaving 8 bases between. CDR3 length: 13 residues.

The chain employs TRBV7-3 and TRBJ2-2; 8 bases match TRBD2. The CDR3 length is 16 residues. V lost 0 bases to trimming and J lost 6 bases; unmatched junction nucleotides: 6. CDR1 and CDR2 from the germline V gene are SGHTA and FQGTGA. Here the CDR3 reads CASSLTSGRPPGELFF. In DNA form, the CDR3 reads TGTGCCAGCAGCTTAACCAGCGGGAGACCGCCCGGGGAGCTGTTTTTT. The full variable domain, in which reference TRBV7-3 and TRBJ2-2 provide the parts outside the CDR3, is GAGVSQTPSNKVTEKGKYVELRCDPISGHTALYWYRQSLGQGPEFLIYFQGTGAADDSGLPNDRFFAVRPEGSVSTLKIQRTERGDSAVYLCASSLTSGRPPGELFFGEGSRLTVL.

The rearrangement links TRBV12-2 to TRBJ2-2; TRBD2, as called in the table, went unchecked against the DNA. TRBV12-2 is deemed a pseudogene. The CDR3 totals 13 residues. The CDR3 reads CASRPSGTGELFF. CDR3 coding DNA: TGTGCAAGTCGCCCTAGTGGGACCGGGGAGCTGTTTTTT.

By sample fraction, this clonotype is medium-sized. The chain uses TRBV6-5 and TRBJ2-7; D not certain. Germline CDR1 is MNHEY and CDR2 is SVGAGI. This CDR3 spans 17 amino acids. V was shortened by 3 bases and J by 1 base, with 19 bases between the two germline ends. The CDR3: CASSYRSNTHLSYEQYF. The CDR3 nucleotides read TGTGCCAGCAGTTATCGGTCAAACACACACCTTTCCTACGAGCAGTACTTC.

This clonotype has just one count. CDR3 nucleotide sequence: TGTGCCAGCAGTTTTAGCAGGAGCTCCTACGAGCAGTACTTC. Translation gives CASSFSRSSYEQYF. V gene TRBV28 combines with J gene TRBJ2-7; D call uncertain. The germline CDR1 and CDR2 sequences are MDHEN and SYDVKM. The CDR3 is 14 amino acids. The V end lost 3 bases, the J end lost 0 bases, and 9 bases lay between the germline ends.

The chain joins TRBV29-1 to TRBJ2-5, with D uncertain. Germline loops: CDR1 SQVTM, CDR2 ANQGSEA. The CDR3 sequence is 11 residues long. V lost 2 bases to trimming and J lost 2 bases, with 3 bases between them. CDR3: CSVEPQETQYF. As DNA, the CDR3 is TGCAGCGTTGAACCTCAAGAGACCCAGTACTTC.

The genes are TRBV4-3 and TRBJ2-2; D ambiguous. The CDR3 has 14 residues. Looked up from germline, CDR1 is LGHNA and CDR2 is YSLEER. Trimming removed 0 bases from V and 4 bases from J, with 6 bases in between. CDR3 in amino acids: CASSQDIRTGELFF. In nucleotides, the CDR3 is TGCGCCAGCAGCCAAGATATCCGCACCGGGGAGCTGTTTTTT.

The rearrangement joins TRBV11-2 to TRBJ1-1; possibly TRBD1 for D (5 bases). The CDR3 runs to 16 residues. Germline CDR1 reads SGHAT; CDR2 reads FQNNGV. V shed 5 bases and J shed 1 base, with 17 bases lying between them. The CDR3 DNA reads TGTGCCAGCAGCCCCGGCTGGGGGACGGGGAACACTGAAGCTTTCTTT. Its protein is CASSPGWGTGNTEAFF.

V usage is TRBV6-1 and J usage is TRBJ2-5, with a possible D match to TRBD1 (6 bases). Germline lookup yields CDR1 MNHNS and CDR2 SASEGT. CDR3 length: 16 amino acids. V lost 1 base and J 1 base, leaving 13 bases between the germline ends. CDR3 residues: CASSEGARGSQETQYF. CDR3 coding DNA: TGTGCCAGCAGTGAAGGAGCCAGGGGTTCCCAAGAGACCCAGTACTTC.

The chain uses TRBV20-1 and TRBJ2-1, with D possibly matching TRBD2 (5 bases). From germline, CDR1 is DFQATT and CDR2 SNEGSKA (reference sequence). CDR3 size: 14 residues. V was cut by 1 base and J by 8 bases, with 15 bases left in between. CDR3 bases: TGCAGTGCTAGAGCTGTGGACTTAGCCCATGAGCAGTTCTTC. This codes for CSARAVDLAHEQFF.

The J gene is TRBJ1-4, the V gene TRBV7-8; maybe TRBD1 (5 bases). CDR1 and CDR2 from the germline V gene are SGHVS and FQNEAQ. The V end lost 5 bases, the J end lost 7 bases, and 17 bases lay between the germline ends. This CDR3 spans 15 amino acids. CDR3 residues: CASSAFSGVPEKLFF. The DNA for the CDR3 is TGTGCCAGCAGCGCCTTTTCGGGGGTCCCTGAAAAACTGTTTTTT.

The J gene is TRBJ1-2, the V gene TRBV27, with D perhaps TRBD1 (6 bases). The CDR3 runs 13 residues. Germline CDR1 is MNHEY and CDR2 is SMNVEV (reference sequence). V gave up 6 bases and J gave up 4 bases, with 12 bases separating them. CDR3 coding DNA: TGTGCCAGCAGGATTGCACAGGGCTATGGCTACACCTTC. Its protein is CASRIAQGYGYTF.

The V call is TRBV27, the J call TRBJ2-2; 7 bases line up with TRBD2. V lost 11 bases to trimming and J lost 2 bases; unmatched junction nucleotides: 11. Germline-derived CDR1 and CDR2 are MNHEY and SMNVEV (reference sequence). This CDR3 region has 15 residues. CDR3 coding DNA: TGTGCCGGCACCTGGGGGGGACCTAACACCGGGGAGCTGTTTTTT. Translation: CAGTWGGPNTGELFF.

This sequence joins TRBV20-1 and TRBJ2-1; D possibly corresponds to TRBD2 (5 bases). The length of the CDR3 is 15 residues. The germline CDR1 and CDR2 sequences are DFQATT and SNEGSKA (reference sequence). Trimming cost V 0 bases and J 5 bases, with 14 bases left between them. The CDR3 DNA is TGCAGTGCTAGAGATTTGCGTAGCGCTCACAATGAGCAGTTCTTC. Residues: CSARDLRSAHNEQFF.

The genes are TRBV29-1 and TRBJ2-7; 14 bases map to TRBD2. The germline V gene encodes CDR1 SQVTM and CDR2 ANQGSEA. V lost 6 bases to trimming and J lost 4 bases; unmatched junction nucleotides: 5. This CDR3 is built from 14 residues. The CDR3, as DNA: TGCAGCGTCGCCGGGACTAGCGGGAGTTACGAGCAGTACTTC. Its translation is CSVAGTSGSYEQYF.

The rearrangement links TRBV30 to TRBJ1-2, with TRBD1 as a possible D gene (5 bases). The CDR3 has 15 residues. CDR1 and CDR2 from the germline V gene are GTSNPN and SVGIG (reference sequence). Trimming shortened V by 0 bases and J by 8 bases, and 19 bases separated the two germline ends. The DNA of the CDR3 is TGTGCCTGGAGTGTGGGAGGTGGGGGGACGGGAGGCTACACCTTC. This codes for CAWSVGGGGTGGYTF.

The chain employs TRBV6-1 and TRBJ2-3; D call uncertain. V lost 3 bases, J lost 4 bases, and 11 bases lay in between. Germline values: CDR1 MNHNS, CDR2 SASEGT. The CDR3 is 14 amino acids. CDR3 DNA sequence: TGTGCCAGCAGTGACCCCAAGCTTGCAGATACGCAGTATTTT. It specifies CASSDPKLADTQYF.

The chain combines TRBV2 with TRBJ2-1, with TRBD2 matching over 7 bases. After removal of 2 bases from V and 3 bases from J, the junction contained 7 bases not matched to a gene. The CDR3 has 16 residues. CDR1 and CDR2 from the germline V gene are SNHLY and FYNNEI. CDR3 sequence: CASSELPGGSYNEQFF. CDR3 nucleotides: TGTGCCAGCAGTGAACTTCCGGGGGGAAGCTACAATGAGCAGTTCTTC.

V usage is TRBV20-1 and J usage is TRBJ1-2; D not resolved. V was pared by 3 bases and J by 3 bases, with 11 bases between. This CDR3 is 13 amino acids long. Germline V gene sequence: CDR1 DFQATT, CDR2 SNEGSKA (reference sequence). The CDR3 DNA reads TGCAGTGCTAGTGTTAAGTTTGACTATGGCTACACCTTC. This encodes CSASVKFDYGYTF.

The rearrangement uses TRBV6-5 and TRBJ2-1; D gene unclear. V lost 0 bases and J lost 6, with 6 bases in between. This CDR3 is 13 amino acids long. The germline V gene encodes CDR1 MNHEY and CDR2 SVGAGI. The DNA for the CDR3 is TGTGCCAGCAGTTACTCTCAAAGCAATGAGCAGTTCTTC. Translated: CASSYSQSNEQFF.

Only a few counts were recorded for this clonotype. CDR3 loop: CSARASADRGSGELFF. The CDR3 coding sequence is TGCAGTGCTAGAGCCTCCGCAGACAGGGGAAGCGGGGAGCTGTTTTTT. This chain uses TRBV20-1 with TRBJ2-2; 8 bases map to TRBD1. Per germline, CDR1 DFQATT and CDR2 SNEGSKA (reference sequence). The CDR3 loop spans 16 amino acids. Losses at the gene ends were 1 base for V and 7 bases for J; bases not matched to a gene: 11.

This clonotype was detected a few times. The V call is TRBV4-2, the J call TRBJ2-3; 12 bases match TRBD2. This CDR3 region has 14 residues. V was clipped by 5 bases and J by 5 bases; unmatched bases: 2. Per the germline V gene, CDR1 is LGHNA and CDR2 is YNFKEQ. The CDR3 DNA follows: TGTGCCAGCAGCTTGGGACTAGCGGGAGATACGCAGTATTTT. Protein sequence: CASSLGLAGDTQYF.

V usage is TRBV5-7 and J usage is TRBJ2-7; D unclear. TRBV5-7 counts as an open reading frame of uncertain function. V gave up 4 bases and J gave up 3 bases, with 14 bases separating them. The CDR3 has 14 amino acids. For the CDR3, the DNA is TGTGCCAGCAGCACTCAGACACTACACTACGAGCAGTACTTC. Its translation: CASSTQTLHYEQYF.

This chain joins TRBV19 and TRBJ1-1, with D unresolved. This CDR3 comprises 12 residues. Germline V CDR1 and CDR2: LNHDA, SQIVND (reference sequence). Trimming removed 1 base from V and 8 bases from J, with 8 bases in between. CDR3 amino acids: CASSIGAAEAFF. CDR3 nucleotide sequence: TGTGCCAGTAGTATAGGTGCCGCGGAAGCTTTCTTT. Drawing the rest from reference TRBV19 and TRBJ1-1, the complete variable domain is DGGITQSPKYLFRKEGQNVTLSCEQNLNHDAMYWYRQDPGQGLRLIYYSQIVNDFQKGDIAEGYSVSREKKESFPLTVTSAQKNPTAFYLCASSIGAAEAFFGQGTRLTVV.

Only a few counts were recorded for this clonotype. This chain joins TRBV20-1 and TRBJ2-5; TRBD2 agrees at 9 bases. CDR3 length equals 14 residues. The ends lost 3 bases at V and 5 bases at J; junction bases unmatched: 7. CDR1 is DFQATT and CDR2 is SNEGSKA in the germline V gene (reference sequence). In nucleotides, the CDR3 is TGCAGTGCTAGTGCTAGCGGGACTTTCGAGACCCAGTACTTC. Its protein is CSASASGTFETQYF.

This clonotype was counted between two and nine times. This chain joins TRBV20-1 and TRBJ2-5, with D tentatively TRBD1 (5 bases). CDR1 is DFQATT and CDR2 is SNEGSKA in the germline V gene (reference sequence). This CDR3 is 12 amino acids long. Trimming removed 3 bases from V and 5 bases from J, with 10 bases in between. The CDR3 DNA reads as TGCAGTGCTAGGTCAGCAGGGGAGACCCAGTACTTC. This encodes CSARSAGETQYF.

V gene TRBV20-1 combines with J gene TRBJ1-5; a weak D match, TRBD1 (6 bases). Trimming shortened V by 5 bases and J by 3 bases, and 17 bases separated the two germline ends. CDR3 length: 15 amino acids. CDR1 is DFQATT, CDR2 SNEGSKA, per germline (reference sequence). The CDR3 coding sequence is TGCAGTGCTCTGCCGACAGGTTTCTTCAATCAGCCCCAGCATTTT. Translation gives CSALPTGFFNQPQHF.

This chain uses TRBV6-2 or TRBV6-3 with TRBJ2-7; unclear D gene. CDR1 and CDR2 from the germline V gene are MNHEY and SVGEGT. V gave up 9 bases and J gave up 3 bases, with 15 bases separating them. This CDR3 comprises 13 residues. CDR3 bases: TGTGCCAGTCAATCCCAGAAACTCTACGAGCAGTACTTC. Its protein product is CASQSQKLYEQYF.

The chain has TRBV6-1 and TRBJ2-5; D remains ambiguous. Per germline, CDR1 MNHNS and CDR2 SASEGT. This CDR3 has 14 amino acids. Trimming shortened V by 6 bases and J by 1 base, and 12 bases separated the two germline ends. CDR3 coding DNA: TGTGCCAGCAGAGACTCTATAGCCCAAGAGACCCAGTACTTC. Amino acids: CASRDSIAQETQYF.

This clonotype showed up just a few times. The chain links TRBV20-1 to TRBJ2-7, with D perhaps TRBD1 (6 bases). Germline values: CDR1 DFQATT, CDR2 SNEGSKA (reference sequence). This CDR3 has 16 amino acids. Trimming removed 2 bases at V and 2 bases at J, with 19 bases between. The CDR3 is CSARQQGKGTPYEQYF. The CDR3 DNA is TGCAGTGCTAGACAGCAGGGGAAGGGGACCCCCTACGAGCAGTACTTC.